These 22 T cell receptor beta chains share one sample of origin, sequenced in a study of identical twins. One entry per CDR3 protein results from TCRdb running MiXCR on the 5' RACE reads. The sample has approximately 600,000 distinct CDR3 sequences; approximately 9.6% are singletons. The same specimen was also included in a second study, on yellow fever vaccine responses in identical twins.

Specimen: PBMCs. These receptors all come from a woman aged 18-35 years in good health.

The chain is built from TRBV6-1 and TRBJ1-4; D is uncertain. Between the trimmed V and J ends, which lost 1 base and 8 bases, there was a span of 11 bases. The germline V gene has CDR1 MNHNS and CDR2 SASEGT. The CDR3 totals 14 residues. Here the CDR3 DNA reads TGTGCCAGCAGTGAAGGCCGGAATGTAGAAAAACTGTTTTTT. Its translation is CASSEGRNVEKLFF.

This sequence joins TRBV25-1 and TRBJ2-4; D is perhaps TRBD1 (5 bases). Deletions cut 0 bases from V and 7 bases from J, with 13 bases between. This CDR3 has 15 amino acids. Germline V gene sequence: CDR1 MGHDK, CDR2 SYGVNS. CDR3 coding DNA: TGTGCCAGCAGTGAATATCAGGGCTCATTGAACATTCAGTACTTC. Translated: CASSEYQGSLNIQYF.

This clonotype was seen repeatedly, ten times or more. The chain couples TRBV6-1 to TRBJ2-6, with a tentative D call TRBD2 (6 bases). Trimming removed 6 bases at V and 0 bases at J, with 6 bases between. The CDR3 loop spans 14 amino acids. Germline CDR1 and CDR2: MNHNS and SASEGT. The DNA of the CDR3 is TGTGCCAGCAGGGGAGGCTCTGGGGCCAACGTCCTGACTTTC. Protein product: CASRGGSGANVLTF.

In its sample, this clonotype was seen many times. V gene TRBV29-1 combines with J gene TRBJ2-1, with D perhaps TRBD1 (6 bases). The CDR3 contains 13 residues. Germline CDR1 and CDR2: SQVTM and ANQGSEA. Trimming took off 6 bases at V and 5 bases at J, with 14 bases between the two ends. The CDR3 sequence is CSVAGQWDNEQFF. The CDR3 DNA sequence: TGCAGCGTCGCCGGACAGTGGGACAATGAGCAGTTCTTC.

The table lists this clonotype with a few counts. The V call is TRBV7-9, the J call TRBJ1-1; 7 bases align to TRBD1. This CDR3 is 16 amino acids long. Germline V CDR1 and CDR2: SEHNR, FQNEAQ (reference sequence). V gave up 4 bases and J gave up 2 bases; unmatched junction bases: 10. CDR3: CASSSRQGRGNTEAFF. Written as DNA, the CDR3 is TGTGCCAGCAGCTCCCGACAGGGAAGAGGAAACACTGAAGCTTTCTTT.

This clonotype was counted between two and nine times. The chain joins TRBV25-1 to TRBJ1-4, with D tentatively TRBD1 (6 bases). This CDR3 is built from 17 residues. Per the germline V gene, CDR1 is MGHDK and CDR2 is SYGVNS. Trimming cost V 3 bases and J 0 bases, with 14 bases left between them. In DNA, the CDR3 is TGTGCCAGCAGTGATCCGGGACACGGGCCAACTAATGAAAAACTGTTTTTT. This codes for CASSDPGHGPTNEKLFF.

The J gene is TRBJ2-2, the V gene TRBV7-9; 11 bases are shared with TRBD2. The CDR3 consists of 16 residues. Germline-derived CDR1 and CDR2 are SEHNR and FQNEAQ (reference sequence). After removal of 5 bases from V and 7 bases from J, the junction contained 9 bases not matched to a gene. CDR3 region: CASSPRSGLAGGELFF. As DNA, the CDR3 is TGTGCCAGCAGCCCCAGGTCAGGACTAGCGGGCGGGGAGCTGTTTTTT. The variable domain in full, completed from reference TRBV7-9 and TRBJ2-2, reads DTGVSQNPRHKITKRGQNVTFRCDPISEHNRLYWYRQTLGQGPEFLTYFQNEAQLEKSRLLSDRFSAERPKGSFSTLEIQRTEQGDSAMYLCASSPRSGLAGGELFFGEGSRLTVL.

In its sample, this clonotype was seen a few times. The chain recombines TRBV15 with TRBJ2-7, with D perhaps given as TRBD1 or TRBD2 (6 bases each). V gave up 1 base and J gave up 1 base, with 14 bases separating them. CDR3 size: 16 residues. The germline CDR1 and CDR2 sequences are LNHNV and YYDKDF (reference sequence). CDR3 in amino acids: CATSRAGAGLSYEQYF. The DNA for the CDR3 is TGTGCCACCAGCAGAGCGGGGGCAGGACTATCCTACGAGCAGTACTTC.

This clonotype was observed at least ten times. The V gene is TRBV29-1, the J gene TRBJ1-3, with D possibly TRBD1 on 5 matching bases. This CDR3 region has 14 residues. The V end was cut by 6 bases, the J end by 0 bases, with 12 bases between. CDR1 is SQVTM, CDR2 ANQGSEA, per germline. DNA for the CDR3: TGCAGCGTGCCCGACAGCGACTCTGGAAACACCATATATTTT. This translates into CSVPDSDSGNTIYF.

This chain joins TRBV7-9 and TRBJ2-7; TRBD2 aligns across 10 bases. CDR1 is SEHNR, CDR2 FQNEAQ, per germline (reference sequence). This CDR3 spans 14 amino acids. The ends lost 5 bases at V and 3 bases at J; junction bases unmatched: 4. The CDR3 DNA follows: TGTGCCAGCAGCCTCGGGACTAGCGTCTACGAGCAGTACTTC. It is translated as CASSLGTSVYEQYF.

The chain joins TRBV20-1 to TRBJ1-3, with 12 nucleotides matching TRBD1. The V gene's germline CDR1 is DFQATT and CDR2 SNEGSKA (reference sequence). CDR3 size: 18 residues. After removal of 1 base from V and 1 base from J, the junction contained 8 bases not matched to a gene. Here the CDR3 reads CSARVPRGQGASGNTIYF. For the CDR3, the DNA is TGCAGTGCTAGAGTCCCAAGGGGACAGGGGGCTTCTGGAAACACCATATATTTT.

This clonotype was seen more than once but under ten times. The chain uses TRBV7-8 and TRBJ2-5; D perhaps matches TRBD2 (6 bases). The CDR3 loop spans 15 amino acids. V was clipped by 5 bases and J by 1 base, with 14 bases between them. Germline-derived CDR1 and CDR2 are SGHVS and FQNEAQ. CDR3 in DNA: TGTGCCAGCAGCCATTGGGACTCCCTCCAAGAGACCCAGTACTTC. Translating it yields CASSHWDSLQETQYF.

This sequence joins TRBV13 and TRBJ2-7; D is uncertain. This CDR3 has 14 amino acids. Per germline, CDR1 PRHDT and CDR2 FYEKMQ (reference sequence). V gave up 6 bases and J gave up 0 bases, with 12 bases separating them. The CDR3 sequence is CASSSASYSYEQYF. The DNA for the CDR3 is TGTGCCAGCAGTTCGGCGAGTTACTCCTACGAGCAGTACTTC.

This clonotype appeared a few times. The chain carries TRBV7-2 and TRBJ1-2; D ambiguous. V lost 5 bases to trimming and J lost 0 bases, with 16 bases between them. From germline, CDR1 is SGHTA and CDR2 FQGNSA. The length of the CDR3 is 16 residues. CDR3 amino acids: CASSPPDAGANYGYTF. In DNA form, the CDR3 reads TGTGCCAGCAGCCCCCCTGATGCGGGCGCTAACTATGGCTACACCTTC.

This clonotype has a handful of counts. The chain is built from TRBV3-1 and TRBJ1-5, with a tentative D call TRBD1 (6 bases). Germline V gene data show CDR1 as LGHDT and CDR2 as YNNKEL (reference sequence). The CDR3 loop spans 15 amino acids. V was clipped by 2 bases and J by 3 bases, with 11 bases between them. Here the CDR3 DNA reads TGTGCCAGCAGCCAACAACAGGGACCCAATCAGCCCCAGCATTTT. Residues: CASSQQQGPNQPQHF. Full variable domain (rest looked up from reference TRBV3-1 and TRBJ1-5): DTAVSQTPKYLVTQMGNDKSIKCEQNLGHDTMYWYKQDSKKFLKIMFSYNNKELIINETVPNRFSPKSPDKAHLNLHINSLELGDSAVYFCASSQQQGPNQPQHFGDGTRLSIL.

This clonotype was seen a handful of times. J is TRBJ1-6 and V is TRBV2; D may be TRBD1 (5 bases). V gave up 5 bases and J gave up 9 bases, with 11 bases separating them. The germline V gene encodes CDR1 SNHLY and CDR2 FYNNEI. The CDR3 runs to 13 residues. CDR3 region: CASSLRDRSPLHF. The DNA of the CDR3 is TGTGCCAGCAGTTTGAGGGACCGTTCACCCCTCCACTTT.

This clonotype came up many times. The chain carries TRBV29-1 and TRBJ2-2, with D perhaps TRBD1 or TRBD2 (5 bases each). The CDR3 is 14 amino acids. Germline CDR1 SQVTM, CDR2 ANQGSEA. V was shortened by 4 bases and J by 2 bases, with 11 bases between the two germline ends. The CDR3 DNA reads TGCAGCGTTGTATCGGGGACCAACACCGGGGAGCTGTTTTTT. Its protein product is CSVVSGTNTGELFF.

This clonotype was counted a few times. The chain employs TRBV28 and TRBJ1-4; D is undetermined. Germline CDR1 and CDR2: MDHEN and SYDVKM. The CDR3 sequence is 15 residues long. Between the trimmed V and J ends, which lost 4 bases and 3 bases, there was a span of 12 bases. The CDR3 coding sequence is TGTGCCAGCAGTTCCCTAAGGGCAGCTAATGAAAAACTGTTTTTT. It translates to CASSSLRAANEKLFF.

V and J are TRBV30 and TRBJ1-2; D gene uncertain. The CDR3 totals 13 residues. Germline V gene lookup returns CDR1 GTSNPN and CDR2 SVGIG (reference sequence). V gave up 1 base and J gave up 7 bases, with 13 bases separating them. CDR3 loop: CAWSARTASGYTF. Written as DNA, the CDR3 is TGTGCCTGGAGTGCTCGGACTGCCAGTGGCTACACCTTC.

This clonotype appeared many times. The chain is built from TRBV4-2 and TRBJ1-4; 7 bases are shared with TRBD1. V was clipped by 5 bases and J by 7 bases; unmatched bases: 4. Germline lookup yields CDR1 LGHNA and CDR2 YNFKEQ. There are 13 residues in the CDR3. The CDR3 spells CASSEWDSEKLFF. Written as DNA, the CDR3 is TGTGCCAGCAGCGAATGGGACAGTGAAAAACTGTTTTTT.

In its sample, this clonotype was seen many times. The V gene is TRBV20-1, the J gene TRBJ2-5; TRBD1 matches at 9 bases. The CDR3 consists of 15 residues. Per the germline V gene, CDR1 is DFQATT and CDR2 is SNEGSKA (reference sequence). Losses at the gene ends were 5 bases for V and 2 bases for J; bases not matched to a gene: 9. The CDR3, as DNA: TGCAGTGCTGCTCTAGGGACAGGGTGGCAAGAGACCCAGTACTTC. It specifies CSAALGTGWQETQYF.

The chain joins TRBV12-3 or TRBV12-4 to TRBJ1-2; D is perhaps TRBD1 (6 bases). Trimming took 6 bases from V and 6 from J, leaving 17 bases between them. The CDR3 contains 14 residues. The CDR3 DNA is TGTGCCAGCAGCCCCCCCGACAGGATAGATGGCTACACCTTC. Translated: CASSPPDRIDGYTF.